The TCR beta chain described here comes from a study of blood T cell repertoires in COVID-19. Across the whole study: Specimens from acute and convalescent COVID-19 originated in the United States, Italy and Spain.

The assay was immunoSEQ multiplex PCR, and TCRdb's table has in-frame clones only and misses some. Of tens of thousands of clones listed, approximately 88% are singletons. This CDR3 contains 19 residues. Germline V gene sequence: CDR1 SGHRS, CDR2 YFSETQ. J gave up 6 bases and V 5 bases, and 21 bases lay outside the gene matches. Sequenced material: peripheral blood. The sequence was collected from a human donor in a cohort sampled during active COVID-19. V is TRBV5-1 and J is TRBJ2-2, with TRBD2 identical over 8 bases. CDR3 region: CASSLSWTSPFSEAGELFF. The CDR3, as DNA: TGCGCCAGCAGTTTATCCTGGACTAGCCCCTTCTCGGAGGCCGGGGAGCTGTTTTTT.